Listed below are T cell receptor beta chains from one sample, sequenced in a study of CD8 T cells in Susac syndrome. TCRdb passed the immunoSEQ multiplex PCR reads through MiXCR, listing each CDR3 protein once. The sample includes tens of thousands of distinct CDR3 sequences, roughly 95% of them seen just once. Sequencing input: CD8+ T cells from PBMCs. The receptors originated from a human donor with Susac syndrome. Both conserved end residues are part of each CDR3. The order of the fields is V gene, J gene, D gene, clone size, CDR3 protein, CDR3 DNA. The D gene is left open where the match is weak. Clone sizes are given selectively: once, few, many, or a class where the clone is expanded.

V gene: TRBV9
J gene: TRBJ1-3
D gene: NA
clone size: NA
CDR3 protein: CASSEGSGSGNTIYF
CDR3 DNA: TGTGCCAGCAGCGAGGGCTCCGGGTCTGGAAACACCATATATTTT

V gene: TRBV9
J gene: TRBJ2-5
D gene: TRBD1
clone size: NA
CDR3 protein: CASTRSGTGSETQYF
CDR3 DNA: TGTGCCAGCACCAGATCCGGGACAGGGAGTGAGACCCAATACTTC

V gene: TRBV15
J gene: TRBJ1-1
D gene: NA
clone size: NA
CDR3 protein: CATREDRGDTEAFF
CDR3 DNA: TGTGCCACCAGAGAAGACCGAGGAGACACTGAAGCTTTCTTT

V gene: TRBV3-1
J gene: TRBJ2-3
D gene: NA
clone size: NA
CDR3 protein: CASSQDPGGSTDTQYF
CDR3 DNA: TGTGCCAGCAGCCAAGATCCCGGGGGCAGCACAGATACGCAGTATTTT

V gene: TRBV7-9
J gene: TRBJ2-5
D gene: TRBD1
clone size: NA
CDR3 protein: CASSQDRGNLERETQYF
CDR3 DNA: TGTGCCAGCAGCCAGGACAGGGGGAATCTCGAACGGGAGACCCAGTACTTC

V gene: TRBV29-1
J gene: TRBJ2-4
D gene: NA
clone size: NA
CDR3 protein: CSVEDRQKGAKNIQYF
CDR3 DNA: TGCAGCGTTGAAGACAGGCAAAAGGGAGCCAAAAACATTCAGTACTTC

V gene: TRBV12-3/TRBV12-4
J gene: TRBJ2-1
D gene: TRBD2
clone size: NA
CDR3 protein: CAIGTSGGNEQFF
CDR3 DNA: TGTGCCATCGGGACTAGCGGGGGAAATGAGCAGTTCTTC

V gene: TRBV2
J gene: TRBJ1-5
D gene: NA
clone size: NA
CDR3 protein: CASSGGGTHYQPQHF
CDR3 DNA: TGTGCCAGCTCCGGCGGCGGGACTCACTATCAGCCCCAGCATTTT

V gene: TRBV6-1
J gene: TRBJ2-7
D gene: TRBD2
clone size: few
CDR3 protein: CASSEAVAGAYEQYF
CDR3 DNA: TGTGCCAGCAGTGAAGCGGTAGCGGGGGCCTACGAGCAGTACTTC

V gene: TRBV7-9
J gene: TRBJ1-4
D gene: NA
clone size: NA
CDR3 protein: CASRSTGFATNEKLFF
CDR3 DNA: TGTGCCAGCAGGTCTACAGGGTTCGCAACTAATGAAAAACTGTTTTTT

V gene: TRBV7-8
J gene: TRBJ1-6
D gene: TRBD1
clone size: NA
CDR3 protein: CASSPPGQGAETYNSPLHF
CDR3 DNA: TGTGCCAGCAGCCCCCCGGGACAGGGGGCAGAAACCTATAATTCACCCCTCCACTTT

V gene: TRBV16
J gene: TRBJ1-2
D gene: NA
clone size: NA
CDR3 protein: CASSQFLVQDYGYTF
CDR3 DNA: TGTGCCAGCAGCCAATTCCTCGTACAGGACTATGGCTACACCTTC

V gene: TRBV27
J gene: TRBJ1-1
D gene: TRBD1
clone size: NA
CDR3 protein: CASSSRTGTEVFF
CDR3 DNA: TGTGCCAGCAGTTCCCGGACAGGGACTGAGGTTTTCTTT

V gene: TRBV5-5
J gene: TRBJ2-7
D gene: NA
clone size: once
CDR3 protein: CASSLGGAEQYF
CDR3 DNA: TGTGCCAGCAGCTTGGGGGGCGCCGAGCAGTACTTC

V gene: TRBV7-9
J gene: TRBJ2-2
D gene: TRBD1
clone size: NA
CDR3 protein: CASSSTTGGETGELFF
CDR3 DNA: TGTGCCAGCAGCTCGACCACAGGGGGCGAAACCGGGGAGCTGTTTTTT

V gene: TRBV2
J gene: TRBJ2-1
D gene: TRBD2
clone size: NA
CDR3 protein: CASSGGTSGGGYEQFF
CDR3 DNA: TGTGCCAGCAGTGGGGGGACTAGCGGGGGAGGGTATGAGCAGTTCTTC

V gene: TRBV19
J gene: TRBJ1-6
D gene: TRBD1
clone size: NA
CDR3 protein: CASSSRTGVSPLHF
CDR3 DNA: TGTGCCAGTAGTTCCCGGACAGGGGTCTCACCCCTCCACTTT

V gene: TRBV5-6
J gene: TRBJ2-7
D gene: NA
clone size: NA
CDR3 protein: CASSFQEAEQYF
CDR3 DNA: TGTGCCAGCAGCTTCCAAGAGGCCGAGCAGTACTTC

V gene: TRBV9
J gene: TRBJ1-5
D gene: TRBD1
clone size: NA
CDR3 protein: CASSEGQSNQPQHF
CDR3 DNA: TGTGCCAGCAGCGAGGGACAGAGCAATCAGCCCCAGCATTTT

V gene: TRBV7-8
J gene: TRBJ2-3
D gene: TRBD2
clone size: once
CDR3 protein: CASSPRLAESTDTQYF
CDR3 DNA: TGTGCCAGCAGCCCGCGGCTAGCGGAGAGCACAGATACGCAGTATTTT

V gene: TRBV2
J gene: TRBJ1-5
D gene: NA
clone size: NA
CDR3 protein: CASRGGRSSNQPQHF
CDR3 DNA: TGTGCCAGCAGAGGGGGTAGATCGAGCAATCAGCCCCAGCATTTT

V gene: TRBV9
J gene: TRBJ2-1
D gene: NA
clone size: NA
CDR3 protein: CASSPVTYNEQFF
CDR3 DNA: TGTGCCAGCAGCCCTGTCACCTACAATGAGCAGTTCTTC

V gene: TRBV9
J gene: TRBJ1-5
D gene: NA
clone size: NA
CDR3 protein: CASSVSGVSNQPQHF
CDR3 DNA: TGTGCCAGCAGCGTTTCGGGGGTTAGCAATCAGCCCCAGCATTTT

V gene: TRBV2
J gene: TRBJ2-7
D gene: NA
clone size: NA
CDR3 protein: CASSGRVGYEQYF
CDR3 DNA: TGTGCCAGCAGCGGTCGGGTAGGATACGAGCAGTACTTC

V gene: TRBV14
J gene: TRBJ2-1
D gene: NA
clone size: NA
CDR3 protein: CAIQEMNYNEQFF
CDR3 DNA: TGTGCCATACAGGAGATGAACTACAATGAGCAGTTCTTC

V gene: TRBV27
J gene: TRBJ1-6
D gene: NA
clone size: NA
CDR3 protein: CASSFDTPGLLYNSPLHF
CDR3 DNA: TGTGCCAGCAGTTTCGACACTCCAGGTCTCCTATATAATTCACCCCTCCACTTT

V gene: TRBV4-1
J gene: TRBJ2-1
D gene: TRBD1
clone size: NA
CDR3 protein: CASSHLQGVGEQFF
CDR3 DNA: TGCGCCAGCAGCCACCTACAGGGGGTGGGTGAGCAGTTCTTC

V gene: TRBV6-5
J gene: TRBJ2-5
D gene: TRBD1
clone size: NA
CDR3 protein: CASSYPGQQYF
CDR3 DNA: TGTGCCAGCAGTTATCCGGGACAGCAGTACTTC

V gene: TRBV20-1
J gene: TRBJ2-7
D gene: NA
clone size: NA
CDR3 protein: CSAQSRTSYEQYF
CDR3 DNA: TGCAGTGCCCAAAGCAGGACATCCTACGAGCAGTACTTC

V gene: TRBV20-1
J gene: TRBJ2-3
D gene: NA
clone size: NA
CDR3 protein: CSASWDSYNGDTQYF
CDR3 DNA: TGCAGTGCTAGCTGGGACTCCTACAACGGGGATACGCAGTATTTT

V gene: TRBV14
J gene: TRBJ2-7
D gene: NA
clone size: NA
CDR3 protein: CASSQVNRARDEQYF
CDR3 DNA: TGTGCCAGCAGCCAAGTCAATAGGGCGAGGGACGAGCAGTACTTC

V gene: TRBV29-1
J gene: TRBJ1-1
D gene: NA
clone size: NA
CDR3 protein: CSGRDTSGGTEAFF
CDR3 DNA: TGCAGCGGCCGGGACACCTCTGGTGGCACTGAAGCTTTCTTT

V gene: TRBV29-1
J gene: TRBJ1-2
D gene: NA
clone size: NA
CDR3 protein: CSVGGELGGGYTF
CDR3 DNA: TGCAGCGTCGGGGGGGAACTTGGAGGTGGCTACACCTTC

V gene: TRBV29-1
J gene: TRBJ2-5
D gene: NA
clone size: NA
CDR3 protein: CSADGETQYF
CDR3 DNA: TGCAGCGCCGACGGTGAGACCCAGTACTTC

V gene: TRBV6-6
J gene: TRBJ2-4
D gene: NA
clone size: once
CDR3 protein: CASNSNDRAKNIQYF
CDR3 DNA: TGTGCCAGCAACTCGAATGACCGAGCCAAAAACATTCAGTACTTC

V gene: TRBV10-3
J gene: TRBJ2-1
D gene: NA
clone size: NA
CDR3 protein: CAISVGISSYNEQFF
CDR3 DNA: TGTGCCATCAGTGTTGGGATAAGCTCCTACAATGAGCAGTTCTTC

V gene: TRBV16
J gene: TRBJ1-6
D gene: TRBD1
clone size: NA
CDR3 protein: CASSQGTGVNSPLHF
CDR3 DNA: TGTGCCAGCAGCCAAGGGACAGGGGTTAATTCACCCCTCCACTTT

V gene: TRBV12-3/TRBV12-4
J gene: TRBJ2-2
D gene: NA
clone size: NA
CDR3 protein: CASGPQETGELFF
CDR3 DNA: TGTGCCAGCGGACCACAGGAGACCGGGGAGCTGTTTTTT

V gene: TRBV7-9
J gene: TRBJ2-7
D gene: TRBD2
clone size: NA
CDR3 protein: CASSHRTSGVSYEQYF
CDR3 DNA: TGTGCCAGCAGCCACCGGACTAGCGGGGTTTCCTACGAGCAGTACTTC

V gene: TRBV28
J gene: TRBJ2-2
D gene: NA
clone size: NA
CDR3 protein: CASLDTSNTGELFF
CDR3 DNA: TGTGCCAGCCTGGACACGTCGAACACCGGGGAGCTGTTTTTT

V gene: TRBV5-6
J gene: TRBJ1-2
D gene: NA
clone size: once
CDR3 protein: CASSTRRGSGGYTF
CDR3 DNA: TGTGCCAGCAGCACCCGAAGAGGGAGTGGCGGCTACACCTTC

V gene: TRBV7-9
J gene: TRBJ2-3
D gene: NA
clone size: NA
CDR3 protein: CASSFGRDGTDTQYF
CDR3 DNA: TGTGCCAGCAGCTTTGGTAGGGATGGCACAGATACGCAGTATTTT

V gene: TRBV7-9
J gene: TRBJ1-2
D gene: NA
clone size: NA
CDR3 protein: CASSLTNEANYGYTF
CDR3 DNA: TGTGCCAGCAGCTTAACAAACGAAGCTAACTATGGCTACACCTTC

V gene: TRBV23-1
J gene: TRBJ1-1
D gene: NA
clone size: NA
CDR3 protein: CASSRSPEGTNTEAFF
CDR3 DNA: TGCGCCAGCAGTCGCTCCCCCGAAGGTACGAACACTGAAGCTTTCTTT

V gene: TRBV7-9
J gene: TRBJ1-1
D gene: NA
clone size: NA
CDR3 protein: CASSLVSGNTEAFF
CDR3 DNA: TGTGCCAGCAGCTTAGTTTCGGGGAACACTGAAGCTTTCTTT

V gene: TRBV6-5
J gene: TRBJ2-7
D gene: NA
clone size: NA
CDR3 protein: CASSSDAGSYEQYF
CDR3 DNA: TGTGCCAGCAGTTCGGACGCAGGATCCTACGAGCAGTACTTC

V gene: TRBV27
J gene: TRBJ2-7
D gene: NA
clone size: NA
CDR3 protein: CASETAYEQYF
CDR3 DNA: TGTGCCAGTGAAACAGCCTACGAGCAGTACTTC

V gene: TRBV4-3
J gene: TRBJ1-1
D gene: NA
clone size: NA
CDR3 protein: CASSPHRDADTEAFF
CDR3 DNA: TGCGCCAGCAGCCCTCACAGGGATGCTGACACTGAAGCTTTCTTT

V gene: TRBV6-1
J gene: TRBJ2-6
D gene: NA
clone size: NA
CDR3 protein: CASSESGTGANVLTF
CDR3 DNA: TGTGCCAGCAGTGAATCAGGGACCGGGGCCAACGTCCTGACTTTC

V gene: TRBV5-4
J gene: TRBJ1-3
D gene: NA
clone size: once
CDR3 protein: CASSQSPGRLQNTIYF
CDR3 DNA: TGTGCCAGCAGCCAGAGCCCGGGACGGCTTCAAAACACCATATATTTT

V gene: TRBV27
J gene: TRBJ2-7
D gene: NA
clone size: NA
CDR3 protein: CASSLSGGGTHYEQYF
CDR3 DNA: TGTGCCAGCAGTCTCTCGGGAGGGGGCACACATTACGAGCAGTACTTC